This T cell receptor beta chain is from a study of T cells after yellow fever vaccination. Study details: Fractions of low cell number were prepared using SMART-Seq v4 Ultra Low Input.

The V gene's germline CDR1 is KGHSH and CDR2 LQKENI. V was trimmed by 3 bases and J by 6 bases, leaving 6 bases between them. This CDR3 spans 12 amino acids. Regarding this clonotype: What it binds is unknown.

For TCR, cDNA came from 5'RACE template switching, which added a universal primer site and UMIs. TCRdb reprocessed the 5' RACE reads with MiXCR, giving one entry per CDR3 protein. Of roughly 250,000 distinct CDR3 sequences in the sample, 10% to 15% are singletons; the top ten hold roughly 0.5%. General study results and limits: Few clonotypes appeared in both CD4 and CD8 compartments. Booster samples showed a return of most primary-vaccination clones (roughly 96% CD4, 80% to 90% CD8).

The receptor comes from a man younger than 40 who received the YFV17D yellow fever vaccine. The sequencing here drew on CD4+ T cells sorted from PBMCs, taken 45 days after the yellow fever booster vaccination. The V gene is TRBV18, the J gene TRBJ2-1; D gene uncertain. The CDR3 reads CASSPLVNEQFF. The CDR3 nucleotides read TGTGCCAGCTCACCCCTTGTCAATGAGCAGTTCTTC.